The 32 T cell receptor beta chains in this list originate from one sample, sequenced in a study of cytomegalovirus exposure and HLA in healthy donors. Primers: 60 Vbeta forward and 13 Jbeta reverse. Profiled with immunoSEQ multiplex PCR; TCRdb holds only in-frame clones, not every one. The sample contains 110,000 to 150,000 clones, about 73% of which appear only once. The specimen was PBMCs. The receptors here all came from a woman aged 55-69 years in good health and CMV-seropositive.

The CDR3 region is CASSYSGQFDEQYF. CDR3 in DNA: TGTGCCAGCAGTTACTCGGGACAATTCGACGAGCAGTACTTC. The chain couples TRBV6-6 to TRBJ2-5; TRBD1 might be the D (6 bases). The J call is uncertain, as TRBJ2-7 better fits the DNA end. CDR1 and CDR2 from the germline V gene are MNHNY and SVGAGI (reference sequence). The CDR3 totals 14 residues.

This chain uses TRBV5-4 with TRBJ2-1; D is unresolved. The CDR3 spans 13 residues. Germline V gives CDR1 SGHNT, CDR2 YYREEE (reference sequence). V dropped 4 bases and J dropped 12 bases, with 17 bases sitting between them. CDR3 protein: CASSLKPLPRQFF. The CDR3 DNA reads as TGTGCCAGCAGCCTTAAGCCTCTTCCCCGGCAGTTCTTC.

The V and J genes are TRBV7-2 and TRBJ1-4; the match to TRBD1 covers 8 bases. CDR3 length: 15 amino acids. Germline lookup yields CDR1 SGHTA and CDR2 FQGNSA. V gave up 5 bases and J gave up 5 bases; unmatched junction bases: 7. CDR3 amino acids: CASSTGQGRNEKLFF. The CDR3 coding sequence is TGTGCCAGCAGCACCGGACAGGGAAGAAATGAAAAACTGTTTTTT.

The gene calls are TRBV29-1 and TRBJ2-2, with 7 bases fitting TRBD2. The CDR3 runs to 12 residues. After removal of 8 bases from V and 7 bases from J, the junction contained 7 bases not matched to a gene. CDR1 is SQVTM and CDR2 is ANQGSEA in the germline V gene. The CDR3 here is CSPLGGGGELFF. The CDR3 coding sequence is TGCAGCCCTCTTGGGGGGGGCGGGGAGCTGTTTTTT.

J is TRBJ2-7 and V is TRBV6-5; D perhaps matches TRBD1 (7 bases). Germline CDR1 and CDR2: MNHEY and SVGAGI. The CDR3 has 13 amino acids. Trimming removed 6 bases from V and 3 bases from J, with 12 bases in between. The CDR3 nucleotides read TGTGCCAGCAGGGCGGGACAGTACTACGAGCAGTACTTC. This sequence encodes CASRAGQYYEQYF.

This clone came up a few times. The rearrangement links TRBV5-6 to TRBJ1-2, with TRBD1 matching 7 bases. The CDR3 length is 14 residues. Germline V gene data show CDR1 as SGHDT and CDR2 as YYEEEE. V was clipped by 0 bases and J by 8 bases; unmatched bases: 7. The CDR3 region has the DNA TGTGCCAGCAGCTTGGTCGGCAGGGGGTCGGGCTACACCTTC. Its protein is CASSLVGRGSGYTF.

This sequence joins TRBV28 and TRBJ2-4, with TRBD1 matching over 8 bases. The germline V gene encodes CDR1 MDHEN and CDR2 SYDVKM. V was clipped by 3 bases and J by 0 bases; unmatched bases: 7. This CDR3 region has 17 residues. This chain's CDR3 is CASSLRWGQAAKNIQYF. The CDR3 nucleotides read TGTGCCAGCAGTTTGAGGTGGGGACAGGCAGCCAAAAACATTCAGTACTTC. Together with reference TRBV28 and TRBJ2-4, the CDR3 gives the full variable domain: DVKVTQSSRYLVKRTGEKVFLECVQDMDHENMFWYRQDPGLGLRLIYFSYDVKMKEKGDIPEGYSVSREKKERFSLILESASTNQTSMYLCASSLRWGQAAKNIQYFGAGTRLSVL.

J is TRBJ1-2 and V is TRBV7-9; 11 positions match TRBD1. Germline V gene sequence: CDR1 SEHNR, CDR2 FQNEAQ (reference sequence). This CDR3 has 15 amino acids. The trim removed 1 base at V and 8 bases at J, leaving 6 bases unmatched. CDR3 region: CASSLGGQGAGGYTF. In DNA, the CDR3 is TGTGCCAGCAGCTTAGGAGGACAGGGGGCGGGAGGCTACACCTTC.

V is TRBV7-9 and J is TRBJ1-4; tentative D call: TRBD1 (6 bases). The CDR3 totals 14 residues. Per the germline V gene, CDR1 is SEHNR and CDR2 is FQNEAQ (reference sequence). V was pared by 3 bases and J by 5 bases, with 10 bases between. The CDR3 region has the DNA TGTGCCAGCAGCTTCAGGACAGAAAATGAAAAACTGTTTTTT. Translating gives CASSFRTENEKLFF.

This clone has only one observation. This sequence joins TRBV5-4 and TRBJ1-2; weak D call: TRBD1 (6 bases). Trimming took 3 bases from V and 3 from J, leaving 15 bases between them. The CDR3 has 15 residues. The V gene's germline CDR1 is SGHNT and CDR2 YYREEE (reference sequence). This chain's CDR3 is CASSSRADSHYGYTF. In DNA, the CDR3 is TGTGCCAGCAGCTCGCGGGCGGACAGTCACTATGGCTACACCTTC.

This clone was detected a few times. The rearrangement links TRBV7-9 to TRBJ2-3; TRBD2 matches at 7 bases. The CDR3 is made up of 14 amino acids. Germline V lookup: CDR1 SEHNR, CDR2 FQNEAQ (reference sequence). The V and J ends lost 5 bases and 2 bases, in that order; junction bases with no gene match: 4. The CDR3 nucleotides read TGTGCCAGCAGCCCAGGGACTACCACAGATACGCAGTATTTT. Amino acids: CASSPGTTTDTQYF.

The CDR3 is CASSTREKLFF. The CDR3 DNA reads TGTGCCAGCAGTACCAGAGAAAAACTGTTTTTT. J is TRBJ1-4 and V is TRBV28; D remains ambiguous. V lost 5 bases and J 8 bases, leaving 6 bases between the germline ends. The CDR3 has 11 amino acids. Germline values: CDR1 MDHEN, CDR2 SYDVKM.

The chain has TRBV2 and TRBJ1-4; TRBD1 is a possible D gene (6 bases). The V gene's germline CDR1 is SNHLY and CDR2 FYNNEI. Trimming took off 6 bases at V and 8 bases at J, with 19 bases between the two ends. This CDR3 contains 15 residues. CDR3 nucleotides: TGTGCCAGCAGGCCAGGGGTCCTGAGAGGAGAAAAACTGTTTTTT. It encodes CASRPGVLRGEKLFF.

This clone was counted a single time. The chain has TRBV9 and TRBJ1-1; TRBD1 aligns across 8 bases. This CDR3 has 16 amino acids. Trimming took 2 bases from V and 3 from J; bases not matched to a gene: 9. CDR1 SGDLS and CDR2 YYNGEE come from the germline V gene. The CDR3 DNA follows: TGTGCCAGCAGCGTCGAGGCAGGGGGCACGGACACTGAAGCTTTCTTT. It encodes CASSVEAGGTDTEAFF.

Written as DNA, the CDR3 is TGTGCCAGCTCACCTAGACAGGGGCGGACTAATGAAAAACTGTTTTTT. Its translation: CASSPRQGRTNEKLFF. This chain uses TRBV18 with TRBJ1-4; 8 positions agree with TRBD1. The J segment lost 2 bases and the V segment lost 3 bases, leaving 5 bases of the junction unmatched. The CDR3 length is 16 residues. Germline loops: CDR1 KGHSH, CDR2 LQKENI.

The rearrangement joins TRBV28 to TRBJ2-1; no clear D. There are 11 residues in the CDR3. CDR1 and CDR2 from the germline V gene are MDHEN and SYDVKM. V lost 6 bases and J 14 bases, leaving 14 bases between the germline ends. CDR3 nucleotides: TGTGCCAGCAGCACTAACCTCCGGGAGTTCTTC. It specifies CASSTNLREFF. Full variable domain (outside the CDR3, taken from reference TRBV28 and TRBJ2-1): DVKVTQSSRYLVKRTGEKVFLECVQDMDHENMFWYRQDPGLGLRLIYFSYDVKMKEKGDIPEGYSVSREKKERFSLILESASTNQTSMYLCASSTNLREFFGPGTRLTVL.

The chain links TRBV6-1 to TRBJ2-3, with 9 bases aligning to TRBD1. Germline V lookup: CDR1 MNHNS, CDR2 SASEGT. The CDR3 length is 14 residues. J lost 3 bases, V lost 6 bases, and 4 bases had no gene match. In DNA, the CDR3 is TGTGCCAGCAGCATACAGGGGGCAACAGATACGCAGTATTTT. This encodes CASSIQGATDTQYF.

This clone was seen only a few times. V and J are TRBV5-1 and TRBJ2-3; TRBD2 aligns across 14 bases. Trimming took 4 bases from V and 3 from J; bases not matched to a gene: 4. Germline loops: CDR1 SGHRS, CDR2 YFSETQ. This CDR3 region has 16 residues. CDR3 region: CASSDGLAGGTDTQYF. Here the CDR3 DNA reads TGCGCCAGCAGCGACGGACTAGCGGGAGGAACAGATACGCAGTATTTT.

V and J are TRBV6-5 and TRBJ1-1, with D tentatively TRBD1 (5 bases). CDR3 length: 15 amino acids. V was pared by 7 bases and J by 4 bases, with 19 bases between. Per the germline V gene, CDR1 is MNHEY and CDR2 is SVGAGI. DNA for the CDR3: TGTGCCAGCACGACTCAGGCGGGGGGGACCACTGAAGCTTTCTTT. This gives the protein CASTTQAGGTTEAFF.

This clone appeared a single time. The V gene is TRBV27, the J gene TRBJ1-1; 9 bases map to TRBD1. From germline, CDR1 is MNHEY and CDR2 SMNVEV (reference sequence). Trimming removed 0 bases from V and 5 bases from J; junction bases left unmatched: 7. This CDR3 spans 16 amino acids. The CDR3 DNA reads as TGTGCCAGCAGTTTATCTACAGGGGGCATGAGGACTGAAGCTTTCTTT. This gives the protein CASSLSTGGMRTEAFF.

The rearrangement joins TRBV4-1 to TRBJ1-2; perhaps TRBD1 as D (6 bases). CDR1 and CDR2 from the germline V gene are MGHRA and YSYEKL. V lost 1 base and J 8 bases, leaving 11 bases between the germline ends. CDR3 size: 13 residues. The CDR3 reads CASSQGNRDGYTF. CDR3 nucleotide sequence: TGCGCCAGCAGCCAAGGAAACAGGGACGGCTACACCTTC.

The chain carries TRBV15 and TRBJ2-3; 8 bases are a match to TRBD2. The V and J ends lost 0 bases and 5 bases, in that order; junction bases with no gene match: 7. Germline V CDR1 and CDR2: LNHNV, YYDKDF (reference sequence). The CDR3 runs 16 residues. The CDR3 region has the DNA TGTGCCACCAGCAGAGAAACTAGCGGATATGGAGATACGCAGTATTTT. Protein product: CATSRETSGYGDTQYF.

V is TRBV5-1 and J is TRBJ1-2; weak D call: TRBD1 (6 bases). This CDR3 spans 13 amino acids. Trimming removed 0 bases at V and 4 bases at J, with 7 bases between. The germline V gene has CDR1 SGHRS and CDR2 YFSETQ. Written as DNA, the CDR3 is TGCGCCAGCAGCTTGGAACAGGGCTATGGCTACACCTTC. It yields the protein CASSLEQGYGYTF.

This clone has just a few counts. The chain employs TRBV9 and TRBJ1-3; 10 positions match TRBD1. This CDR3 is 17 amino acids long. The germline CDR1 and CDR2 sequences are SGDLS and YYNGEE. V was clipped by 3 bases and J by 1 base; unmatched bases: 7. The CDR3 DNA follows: TGTGCCAGCAGCGCGACAGGGGGCGTTTCGTCTGGAAACACCATATATTTT. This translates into CASSATGGVSSGNTIYF.

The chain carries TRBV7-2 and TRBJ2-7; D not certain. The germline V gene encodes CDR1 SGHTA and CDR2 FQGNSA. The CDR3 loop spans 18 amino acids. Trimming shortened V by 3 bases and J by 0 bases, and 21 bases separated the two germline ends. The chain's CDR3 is CASSFPKDPALSSYEQYF. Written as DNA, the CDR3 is TGTGCCAGCAGCTTTCCGAAAGATCCTGCGCTGAGCTCCTACGAGCAGTACTTC. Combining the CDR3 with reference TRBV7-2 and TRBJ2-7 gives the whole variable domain GAGVSQSPSNKVTEKGKDVELRCDPISGHTALYWYRQSLGQGLEFLIYFQGNSAPDKSGLPSDRFSAERTGGSVSTLTIQRTQQEDSAVYLCASSFPKDPALSSYEQYFGPGTRLTVT.

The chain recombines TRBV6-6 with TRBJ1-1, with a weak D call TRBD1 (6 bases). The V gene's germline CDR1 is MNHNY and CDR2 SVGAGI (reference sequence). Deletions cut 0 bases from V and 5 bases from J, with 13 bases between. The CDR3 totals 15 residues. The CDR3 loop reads CASSYSPRGETEAFF. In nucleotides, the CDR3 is TGTGCCAGCAGTTACTCCCCCAGGGGCGAGACTGAAGCTTTCTTT.

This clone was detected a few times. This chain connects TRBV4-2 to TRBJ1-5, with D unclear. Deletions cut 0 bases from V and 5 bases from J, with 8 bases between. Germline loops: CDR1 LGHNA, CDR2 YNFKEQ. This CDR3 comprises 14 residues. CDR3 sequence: CASSQDEGYQPQHF. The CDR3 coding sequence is TGTGCCAGCAGCCAAGATGAGGGCTATCAGCCCCAGCATTTT.

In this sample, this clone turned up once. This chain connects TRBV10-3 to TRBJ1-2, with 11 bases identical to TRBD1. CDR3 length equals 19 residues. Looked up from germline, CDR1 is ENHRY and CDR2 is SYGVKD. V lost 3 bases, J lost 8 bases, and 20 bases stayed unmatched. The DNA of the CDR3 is TGTGCCATCAGTGAATCCCTAACCTCCTTAGGACAGGGGGCTAAAGGCTACACCTTC. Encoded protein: CAISESLTSLGQGAKGYTF.

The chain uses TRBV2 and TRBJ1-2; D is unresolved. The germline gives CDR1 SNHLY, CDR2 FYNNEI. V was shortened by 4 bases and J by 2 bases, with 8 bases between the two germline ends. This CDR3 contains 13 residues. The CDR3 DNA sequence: TGTGCCAGCAGTGCAACAGAGAACTATGGCTACACCTTC. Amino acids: CASSATENYGYTF.

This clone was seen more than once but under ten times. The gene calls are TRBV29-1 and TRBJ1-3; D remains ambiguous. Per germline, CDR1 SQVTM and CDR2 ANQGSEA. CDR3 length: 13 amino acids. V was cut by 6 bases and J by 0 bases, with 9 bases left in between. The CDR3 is CSVTDFSGNTIYF. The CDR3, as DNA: TGCAGCGTGACCGACTTCTCTGGAAACACCATATATTTT.

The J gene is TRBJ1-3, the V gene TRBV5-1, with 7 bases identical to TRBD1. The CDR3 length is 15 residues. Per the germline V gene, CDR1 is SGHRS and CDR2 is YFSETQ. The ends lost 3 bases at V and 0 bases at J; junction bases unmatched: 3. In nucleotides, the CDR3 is TGCGCCAGCAGCTCGGGACAGTTCTCTGGAAACACCATATATTTT. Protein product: CASSSGQFSGNTIYF.

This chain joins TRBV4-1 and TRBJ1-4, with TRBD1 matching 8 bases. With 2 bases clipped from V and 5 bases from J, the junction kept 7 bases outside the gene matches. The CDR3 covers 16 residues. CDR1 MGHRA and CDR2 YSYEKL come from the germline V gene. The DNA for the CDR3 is TGCGCCAGCAGCCAATATCGGGGACAGGTGAATGAAAAACTGTTTTTT. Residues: CASSQYRGQVNEKLFF.